This T cell receptor beta chain was captured in a study of T cell responses to AZD1222 COVID-19 vaccine (dated by TCRdb to about 2021). Study-level background: A total of about 230 trial participants underwent TCR sequencing, of whom 207 received two doses of AZD1222 and about 26 received two doses of the MenACWY control vaccine. Trial participants were enrolled by age into 18-55, 56-69 and 70-plus year subgroups, with roughly 160, 29 and 62 TCR-sequenced participants respectively.

The CDR3 regions of human TCRbeta chains were analyzed by immunosequencing. The authors processed their data as follows. Repertoire TCRs were matched against a reference library of SARS-CoV-2-specific TCRs generated with the MIRA antigen-specificity platform. Breadth meant the fraction of unique TCRs that were SARS-CoV-2-associated, whereas depth meant the fraction of total T cells that were SARS-CoV-2-associated. Using the MIRA data, every spike-specific TCR was mapped to the spike region that the TCR reacted to and assigned to either a CD4 or a CD8 class. Log10-transformed breadth and depth values were compared by one-way ANOVA with Sidak's multiple comparisons tests. This immuneACCESS table, as held by TCRdb, lists in-frame sequences with V and J called but not all clones. Of the missing ones, under half trace to an unresolved V gene in checked studies; the others have no known cause. V and J calls and clone size follow that table, whereas D and trimming were derived from the DNA. Counted in this sample were roughly 84,000 clones; approximately 85% of them appeared once. The top ten clones comprise over 10% of the sample.

The sample's time point label, decoded: about 28 days (+/-7) after the second vaccine dose. AZD1222 recipients whose second dose came at about 4 weeks and those whose second dose came at about 12 weeks were combined into one group, since spike-specific TCR depth and breadth did not differ between the two schedules. Vaccinee samples came from UK trials COV001 and COV002, including a single-blind randomized controlled phase 2/3 trial of AZD1222 (ChAdOx1 nCoV-19) in healthy adults. For TCRbeta chain sequencing, PBMC samples from trial participants were taken at day 0 and at day 28 after the second dose. As encoded in the germline V gene, CDR1 is SGDLS while CDR2 is YYNGEE. The CDR3 sequence holds 16 residues, the cysteine and phenylalanine included. The sequence is cut down to CDR3 DNA, 48 bases in frame from base 1. Trimming takes 4 bases from V and 5 bases from J, and the germline ends sit 22 bases apart.

The investigation overall reported the following: Only five or six AZD1222 recipients were SARS-CoV-2 seropositive at baseline, limiting conclusions about previously exposed vaccinees. After two AZD1222 doses, both the breadth and the depth of spike-specific TCRs were significantly higher than at day 0 and than in MenACWY recipients. The whole spike protein was spanned by vaccine-associated CD4 TCRs, and dominant responses were seen in regions 160-218 and 743-854. Because no samples from the day 14 peak response were available, repertoires could be characterized only after the peak T cell response. Most participants were white British and females outnumbered males, and the authors suggested that clonal diversity may have been underestimated. Reportedly, almost half of the unique spike-specific TCRs recognized epitopes lying outside the regions that are mutated in the B.1.351 and B.1.1.7 variants. The 56-69-year group was small, and its depth increase did not reach significance, likely because of low power.

Concerning this clone itself: The clone's antigen remains unknown. There are no base qualities to consult, and no much larger clone falls within one base.

Specimen: peripheral blood, collected 28 days after the second AZD1222 dose. The chain is encoded by TRBV9 joined to TRBJ2-7, with no confidently assigned D gene. This clonotype was sampled from an adult who received the AZD1222 COVID-19 vaccine. The nucleotide sequence is TGTGCCAGCAGCACTCGGGTGGATTCAGTGCGGAACGAGCAGTACTTC. Its translation is CASSTRVDSVRNEQYF.